Here is one TCR beta chain with its context. The data are from a study of Ad26.COV2.S vaccination and SARS-CoV-2 variants. Study summary: Once or twice, 56 days apart, Ad26.COV2.S was delivered intramuscularly.

Noted treatment: 19 received Ad26.COV2.S at low or high dose, single or two shots; 5 received placebo; per-sample allocation not given. Sampling took place 63 days after the first vaccine or placebo injection. A Boston donor was an adult aged 18-55 years. CDR3 length equals 16 residues. Germline V gene sequence: CDR1 LGHNA, CDR2 YSLEER. Trimming stripped 0 bases from V and 3 bases from J, with 11 bases between. Here immunoSEQ multiplex PCR was the method, and the copy in TCRdb shows in-frame clones only, minus some. This sample has roughly 350,000 clones, with approximately 90% found just once. The source of this sequence is a person between 18 and 65 years old who received the Ad26.COV2.S COVID-19 vaccine or a placebo. The sequences come from peripheral blood, collected in a trial of Ad26.COV2.S vaccine versus placebo. The chain has TRBV4-3 and TRBJ2-2; D uncertain. CDR3 sequence (DNA): TGCGCCAGCAGCCAAGAAGGGCTCTATGACACCGGGGAGCTGTTTTTT. Translation gives CASSQEGLYDTGELFF.